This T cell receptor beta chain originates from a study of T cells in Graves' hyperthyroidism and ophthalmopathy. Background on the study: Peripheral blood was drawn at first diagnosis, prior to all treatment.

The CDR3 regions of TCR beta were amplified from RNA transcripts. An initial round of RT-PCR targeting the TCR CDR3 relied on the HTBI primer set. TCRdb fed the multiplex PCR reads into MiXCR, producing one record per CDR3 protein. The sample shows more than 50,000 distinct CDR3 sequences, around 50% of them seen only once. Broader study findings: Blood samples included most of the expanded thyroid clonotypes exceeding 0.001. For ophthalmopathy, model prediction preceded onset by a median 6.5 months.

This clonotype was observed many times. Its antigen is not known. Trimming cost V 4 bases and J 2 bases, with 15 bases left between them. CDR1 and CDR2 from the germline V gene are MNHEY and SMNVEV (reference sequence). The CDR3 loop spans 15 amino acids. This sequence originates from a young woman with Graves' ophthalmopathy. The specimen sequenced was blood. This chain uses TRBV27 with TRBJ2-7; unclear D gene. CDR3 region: CASSSSRIRPYEQYF. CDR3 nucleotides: TGTGCCAGCAGTTCCTCCAGAATTCGCCCCTACGAGCAGTACTTC.